This T cell receptor beta chain is from a study of blood T cell repertoires in COVID-19. Clones were sequenced by immunoSEQ multiplex PCR, and TCRdb holds only the in-frame ones, with some missing. Among more than 250,000 clones, about 82% were seen once, and the ten largest hold less than 6.5%. This clone was observed once. Germline lookup yields CDR1 SGHRS and CDR2 YFSETQ. The CDR3 spans 14 residues. V lost 0 bases and J 5 bases, leaving 9 bases between the germline ends. This rearrangement joins TRBV5-1 to TRBJ2-1; D is undetermined. Sequenced: peripheral blood. The TCR comes from a man between 50 and 59 years old with active or convalescent COVID-19. The chain's CDR3 is CASSLETQNNEQFF. CDR3 nucleotides: TGCGCCAGCAGCTTGGAAACGCAGAACAATGAGCAGTTCTTC.